The rows below give T cell receptor beta chains drawn from one sample of a study of vaccination effects on CD4 cells after COVID-19. Their antigens remain unidentified. Assay: immunoSEQ multiplex PCR; the TCRdb copy retains only in-frame clones and omits some. The profile shows around 30,000 clones, 72% of them singletons. Sequencing used CD4+ T cells from PBMCs cultured with HCoV-229E spike peptides, obtained after COVID-19 vaccination. The receptors shown here come from a human donor who received a COVID-19 vaccine. Each CDR3 is given with its conserved first and last residue. A D gene is named only where the DNA matches it firmly. The size entry is marked missing in some rows and otherwise reads once, few, many or a size class.

CDR3 protein,CDR3 DNA,V gene,J gene,D gene,clone size,CDR3 length
CASSPTGVVGNQPQHF,TGTGCCAGCAGCCCGACCGGGGTTGTGGGCAATCAGCCCCAGCATTTT,TRBV11-2,TRBJ1-5,.,.,16
CASRGDRYVYGYTF,TGTGCCAGCAGGGGGGACAGATACGTCTATGGCTACACCTTC,TRBV6-5,TRBJ1-2,TRBD1,few,14
CASSQDPSGSTDTQYF,TGCGCCAGCAGCCAAGATCCTAGCGGGAGCACAGATACGCAGTATTTT,TRBV4-1,TRBJ2-3,TRBD2,.,16
CASAPRAGGPSTGELFF,TGTGCCAGCGCCCCAAGAGCGGGAGGGCCAAGCACCGGGGAGCTGTTTTTT,TRBV2,TRBJ2-2,TRBD2,.,17
CASSLEGSGSYEQYF,TGTGCCAGCAGCTTGGAAGGCTCTGGATCCTACGAGCAGTACTTC,TRBV5-4,TRBJ2-7,.,.,15
CASSPGPRVSGYTF,TGCGCCAGCAGCCCGGGACCCCGGGTGAGTGGCTACACCTTC,TRBV4-1,TRBJ1-2,.,few,14
CASSLSSQGAAWGQPQHF,TGTGCCAGCAGTTTATCATCGCAGGGGGCGGCCTGGGGTCAGCCCCAGCATTTT,TRBV27,TRBJ1-5,TRBD1,.,18
CASSYLGMAGTEAFF,TGCGCCAGCAGTTATTTGGGTATGGCGGGAACTGAAGCTTTCTTT,TRBV5-1,TRBJ1-1,.,.,15
CSAKDRVLDEQFF,TGCAGCGCCAAGGACAGGGTTTTAGATGAGCAGTTCTTC,TRBV29-1,TRBJ2-1,TRBD1,.,13
CASSLAGQGSGELFF,TGTGCCAGCAGTCTCGCCGGACAGGGGTCCGGGGAGCTGTTTTTT,TRBV28,TRBJ2-2,TRBD1,few,15
CASTGPGANVLTF,TGTGCCAGCACGGGTCCAGGGGCCAACGTCCTGACTTTC,TRBV2,TRBJ2-6,.,.,13
CSVDRDRGDNEQFF,TGCAGCGTTGACCGGGACAGGGGGGACAATGAGCAGTTCTTC,TRBV29-1,TRBJ2-1,TRBD1,few,14
CASSQVRSSSVETQYF,TGTGCCAGCAGCCAAGTTCGGTCTAGCTCCGTTGAGACCCAGTACTTC,TRBV3-1/TRBV3-2,TRBJ2-5,.,.,16
CASNRGLDEQYF,TGTGCCAGCAACAGGGGTTTGGACGAGCAGTACTTC,TRBV10-3,TRBJ2-7,TRBD1,few,12
CASSRDRGFVQPQHF,TGTGCCAGTAGCAGGGACAGGGGGTTTGTTCAGCCCCAGCATTTT,TRBV19,TRBJ1-5,TRBD1,.,15
CASSHFSGGTDTQYF,TGCGCCAGCAGCCATTTTAGCGGGGGCACAGATACGCAGTATTTT,TRBV4-1,TRBJ2-3,TRBD2,.,15
CASSQEWSAYEQYF,TGCGCCAGCAGCCAAGAGTGGTCAGCCTACGAGCAGTACTTC,TRBV4-1,TRBJ2-7,.,.,14
CASSSPGQGYEQYF,TGTGCCAGCAGCTCCCCGGGACAGGGATACGAGCAGTACTTC,TRBV7-2,TRBJ2-7,TRBD1,.,14
CASSDRGSGNTIYF,TGTGCCAGTAGTGACAGGGGCTCGGGAAACACCATATATTTT,TRBV19,TRBJ1-3,TRBD1,.,14
CASGGSSYEQYF,TGTGCCAGCGGGGGGAGCTCCTACGAGCAGTACTTC,TRBV6-5,TRBJ2-7,.,.,12
CASSVGTSGGYEQYF,TGTGCCAGCAGCGTGGGGACTAGCGGGGGCTACGAGCAGTACTTC,TRBV9,TRBJ2-7,TRBD2,.,15
CASSLDRDVVDTQYF,TGTGCCAGCAGTTTGGACAGGGATGTAGTAGATACGCAGTATTTT,TRBV27,TRBJ2-3,TRBD1,.,15
CASSSGLDPTDTQYF,TGTGCCAGCAGTTCCGGACTAGATCCTACAGATACGCAGTATTTT,TRBV2,TRBJ2-3,TRBD2,.,15
CAWSQAGGSFQETQYF,TGTGCCTGGAGTCAAGCGGGGGGGAGCTTTCAAGAGACCCAGTACTTC,TRBV30,TRBJ2-5,TRBD2,.,16
CSAGQGALGNTIYF,TGCAGCGCCGGACAGGGGGCGCTTGGAAACACCATATATTTT,TRBV29-1,TRBJ1-3,TRBD1,.,14
CASSEEVGGFLETQYF,TGTGCCAGCAGTGAAGAAGTGGGAGGGTTCTTGGAGACCCAGTACTTC,TRBV6-1,TRBJ2-5,TRBD2,.,16
CAIGRSGRSEDTQYF,TGTGCCATCGGGCGTAGCGGGAGGAGCGAAGATACGCAGTATTTT,TRBV10-3,TRBJ2-3,TRBD2,.,15
CASSGGSTDTQYF,TGTGCCAGCAGCGGGGGGTCCACAGATACGCAGTATTTT,TRBV9,TRBJ2-3,.,.,13
CASSLVRGQRELFF,TGCGCCAGCAGCTTGGTTAGGGGGCAAAGGGAGCTGTTTTTT,TRBV5-1,TRBJ2-2,TRBD1,.,14
CASNGQGKDGYTF,TGTGCCAGCAATGGACAGGGGAAAGATGGCTACACCTTC,TRBV6-5,TRBJ1-2,TRBD1,.,13
CASGLGLAGTTDTQYF,TGTGCTAGTGGTTTGGGGCTAGCGGGGACCACAGATACGCAGTATTTT,TRBV12-5,TRBJ2-3,TRBD2,.,16
CASSYSTPPEQYF,TGTGCCAGCAGTTACTCGACGCCCCCCGAGCAGTACTTC,TRBV6-2/TRBV6-3,TRBJ2-7,.,few,13
CASSPGGTSGRSTQYF,TGCGCCAGCAGCCCGGGGGGGACTAGCGGGAGAAGTACGCAGTATTTT,TRBV5-1,TRBJ2-3,TRBD2,.,16
CASSLYSNEQFF,TGTGCCAGCAGCTTGTACTCCAATGAGCAGTTCTTC,TRBV7-2,TRBJ2-1,.,once,12
CASSALGRTQPQHF,TGTGCCAGCAGTGCCCTGGGGAGGACTCAGCCCCAGCATTTT,TRBV6-2/TRBV6-3,TRBJ1-5,.,.,14
CASSQGTANYGYTF,TGTGCCAGCAGCCAAGGGACGGCGAACTATGGCTACACCTTC,TRBV3-1/TRBV3-2,TRBJ1-2,.,.,14
CASSPPRQGNTEAFF,TGTGCCAGCAGCCCCCCCCGACAGGGGAACACTGAAGCTTTCTTT,TRBV5-4,TRBJ1-1,TRBD1,.,15
CAWSGPGTGNYGYTF,TGTGCCTGGAGTGGACCGGGGACAGGGAACTATGGCTACACCTTC,TRBV30,TRBJ1-2,TRBD1,.,15
CASSRVYGGEKLFF,TGTGCCAGCAGTAGGGTATACGGAGGGGAAAAACTGTTTTTT,TRBV6-5,TRBJ1-4,.,once,14